This T cell receptor beta chain was observed in a study of the immune and genomic landscape of osteosarcoma (dated by TCRdb to between 2020 and 2021). For the wider study: The overall cohort was composed of 40 to 55 pediatric and adult patients with high-grade osteosarcoma, and a median age at diagnosis of approximately 25 years (range about 5-90) was recorded. Poor-risk disease was overrepresented in the cohort, as 73% of patients had an unfavorable pathologic response to standard therapy and 55% to 70% had died. In the overall cohort, 55% to 65% of patients were male, and approximately 80% had localized disease at diagnosis. To define immunogenic potential, the study profiled osteosarcoma specimens using whole genome, RNA and T-cell receptor sequencing along with immunohistochemistry and reverse phase protein arrays. To characterize the osteosarcoma immunogenomic landscape, the TCR sequencing results were combined with transcriptome, protein array and immunostaining data. The study aimed to explain the limited clinical activity of immune checkpoint inhibitors in osteosarcoma. Each of a few patients provided two samples from the same tumor site.

The tumors sampled were post-treatment primary, local recurrence and metastasis specimens taken from patients with a poor prognosis. The germline V gene (reference sequence) provides CDR1 GTSNPN and CDR2 SVGIG. Trimming takes 3 bases from V and 4 bases from J, and the germline ends sit 19 bases apart. The CDR3 starts with the cysteine, ends with the phenylalanine, and has 16 residues. The CDR3 DNA has 48 bases and is translated from base 1. Findings and caveats that apply to the study as a whole: Sample size was not determined by any statistical method, because osteosarcoma is rare and all possible samples were collected. In five cases, a single hyperexpanded clone dominated the repertoire, and each of these five cases had fewer than 100 T-cell clonotypes. TCR productive clonality was higher in the immune-hot C3 cluster than the cold C1 cluster but still low overall. Productive TCR clonality was found to be low overall, with an average of 0.09 and a maximum of 0.3, which suggested limited T-cell clonal expansion. Along with the frozen tumor specimens, matched blood was collected from just two patients. Rather than matched normal tissue, external data from normal skin and healthy peripheral blood provided the clonality benchmarks.

TCR beta chain CDR3 regions were immunosequenced with the ImmunoSEQ Assay (Adaptive Biotechnologies). For the original study's pipeline: TCRB rearrangements, read counts, read proportions and gene usage were exported through the ImmunoSEQ Analyzer platform. T-cell clonality was computed as 1 minus Pielou's evenness on productive rearrangements. In the clonal space homeostasis analysis, clonotypes were sorted into rare, small, medium, large or hyperexpanded (0.01 to 1 of the repertoire) bins. TCR productive clonality was compared across immune clusters C1, C2 and C3 using the Wilcoxon rank sum test. TCRdb provides this immuneACCESS table in a form limited to in-frame rearrangements. Some clones are lacking; in checked studies, under half of them reflect an unresolved V gene, and why the rest are absent is not known. The DNA was the basis for D and trimming; V, J and clone size are from that table. The sample includes about 2,300 clones, with approximately 79% observed a single time. The ten biggest clones cover over 10% of the sample.

This clone was seen just once. Which antigen it targets is not known. No qualities accompany the bases; no much larger clone lies one base away. The chain couples TRBV30 to TRBJ1-5, with TRBD1 tentatively as D gene (6 bases match). Source material: osteosarcoma tumor tissue from the lung. The source is a human donor with osteosarcoma. The CDR3 amino acid sequence is: CAWSIPPGGGNQPQHF. The bases are TGTGCCTGGAGCATACCCCCTGGAGGGGGGAATCAGCCCCAGCATTTT.